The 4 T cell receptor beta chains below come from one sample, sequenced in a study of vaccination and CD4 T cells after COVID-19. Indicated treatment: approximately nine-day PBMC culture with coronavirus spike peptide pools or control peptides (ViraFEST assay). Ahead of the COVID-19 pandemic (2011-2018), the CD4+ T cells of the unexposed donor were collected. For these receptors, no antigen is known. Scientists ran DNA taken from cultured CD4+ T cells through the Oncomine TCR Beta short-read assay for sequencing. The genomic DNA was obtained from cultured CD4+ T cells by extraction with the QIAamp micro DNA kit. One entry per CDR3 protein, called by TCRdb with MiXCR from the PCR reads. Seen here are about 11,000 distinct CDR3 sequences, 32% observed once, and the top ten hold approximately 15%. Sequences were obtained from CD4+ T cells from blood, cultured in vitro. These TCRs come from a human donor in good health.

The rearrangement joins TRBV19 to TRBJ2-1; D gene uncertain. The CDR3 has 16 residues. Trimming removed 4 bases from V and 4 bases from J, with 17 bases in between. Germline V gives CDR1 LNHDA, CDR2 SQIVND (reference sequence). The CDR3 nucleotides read TGTGCCAGTAGTAACTCGACTCAGACGCTTTACAATGAGCAGTTCTTC. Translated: CASSNSTQTLYNEQFF.

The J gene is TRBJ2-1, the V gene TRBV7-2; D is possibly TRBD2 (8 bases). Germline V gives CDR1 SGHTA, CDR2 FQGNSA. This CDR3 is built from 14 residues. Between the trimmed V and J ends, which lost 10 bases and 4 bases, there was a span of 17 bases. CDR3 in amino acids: CATQGGGGYNEQFF. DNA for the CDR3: TGTGCCACGCAGGGGGGCGGGGGGTACAATGAGCAGTTCTTC.

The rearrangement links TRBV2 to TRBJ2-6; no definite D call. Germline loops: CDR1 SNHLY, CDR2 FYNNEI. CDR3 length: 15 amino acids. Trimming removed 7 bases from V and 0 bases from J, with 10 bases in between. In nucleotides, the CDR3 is TGTGCCAGCACTACCGACGCCTCTGGGGCCAACGTCCTGACTTTC. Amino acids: CASTTDASGANVLTF.

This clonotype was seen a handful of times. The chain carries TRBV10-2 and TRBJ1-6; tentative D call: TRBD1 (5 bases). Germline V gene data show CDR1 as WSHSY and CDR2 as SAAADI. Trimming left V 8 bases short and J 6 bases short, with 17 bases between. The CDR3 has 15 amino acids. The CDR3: CASEGGRGSNSPLHF. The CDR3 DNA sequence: TGCGCCAGCGAGGGAGGACGGGGCAGTAATTCACCCCTCCACTTT.